Following are 7 T cell receptor beta chains from one sample sequenced in a study of blood T cell repertoires in COVID-19. The data were produced by immunoSEQ multiplex PCR, yet TCRdb's version contains in-frame clones alone and is incomplete. The sample lists about 97,000 clones; approximately 91% were seen once. What was sequenced was peripheral blood. The receptors originated from a man in his fifties or sixties with acute or convalescent COVID-19.

The chain is built from TRBV11-2 and TRBJ1-1; unclear D gene. The CDR3 totals 14 residues. Germline values: CDR1 SGHAT, CDR2 FQNNGV. V gave up 1 base and J gave up 9 bases, with 15 bases separating them. The CDR3 loop is CASSLAFGNIKAFF. CDR3 coding DNA: TGTGCCAGCAGCTTAGCTTTTGGCAACATTAAAGCTTTCTTT.

This rearrangement joins TRBV6-5 to TRBJ2-7; TRBD1 agrees at 10 bases. CDR3 length: 15 amino acids. Trimming removed 6 bases from V and 2 bases from J; junction bases left unmatched: 7. Looked up from germline, CDR1 is MNHEY and CDR2 is SVGAGI. The CDR3, as DNA: TGTGCCAGCAGGATAGGACAGGGGGGGACCTACGAGCAGTACTTC. Translated: CASRIGQGGTYEQYF.

The rearrangement uses TRBV19 and TRBJ2-1, with D unclear. V shed 5 bases and J shed 4 bases, with 6 bases lying between them. CDR3 length: 12 amino acids. Germline V gives CDR1 LNHDA, CDR2 SQIVND (reference sequence). The DNA for the CDR3 is TGTGCCAGTAGTGGGCAGTACAATGAGCAGTTCTTC. It translates to CASSGQYNEQFF. Using reference TRBV19 and TRBJ2-1 for the parts outside the CDR3, the full variable domain is DGGITQSPKYLFRKEGQNVTLSCEQNLNHDAMYWYRQDPGQGLRLIYYSQIVNDFQKGDIAEGYSVSREKKESFPLTVTSAQKNPTAFYLCASSGQYNEQFFGPGTRLTVL.

The rearrangement uses TRBV7-3 and TRBJ2-3; 11 bases match TRBD1. The CDR3 extends over 15 amino acids. The junction had 3 bases not matched to a gene; V was cut back by 3 bases and J by 4 bases. The germline V gene encodes CDR1 SGHTA and CDR2 FQGTGA. The CDR3 sequence: CASSLDRGQADTQYF. The CDR3 nucleotides read TGTGCCAGCAGCTTGGACAGGGGGCAGGCAGATACGCAGTATTTT.

The J gene is TRBJ2-4, the V gene TRBV7-8; 11 bases are a match to TRBD2. This CDR3 spans 15 amino acids. The germline V gene encodes CDR1 SGHVS and CDR2 FQNEAQ. V was clipped by 0 bases and J by 5 bases; unmatched bases: 0. CDR3: CASSLALAGENIQYF. The CDR3 region has the DNA TGTGCCAGCAGCTTAGCACTAGCGGGGGAAAACATTCAGTACTTC.

The V gene is TRBV19, the J gene TRBJ2-3; D is uncertain. The CDR3 covers 13 residues. Between the trimmed V and J ends, which lost 9 bases and 2 bases, there was a span of 12 bases. In germline, CDR1 is LNHDA, CDR2 SQIVND (reference sequence). CDR3 in DNA: TGTGCCAGCGGGTATACAATCACAGATACGCAGTATTTT. Protein: CASGYTITDTQYF.

The V gene is TRBV23-1, the J gene TRBJ1-2; tentative D call: TRBD1 (5 bases). Being an ORF, TRBV23-1 has a function that is uncertain. Trimming removed 0 bases at V and 4 bases at J, with 9 bases between. CDR3 length equals 14 residues. CDR3 sequence (DNA): TGCGCCAGCAGTCAATCGGACACTTGCTATGGCTACACCTTC. Protein: CASSQSDTCYGYTF.